Each of the 23 T cell receptor beta chains below was sequenced from the same sample in a study of blood T cells in healthy people across ages. A sample-barcoded 5' primer and a J-beta primer mix were used in a second PCR of roughly 6 to 11 cycles. TCRdb re-derived calls from the 5' RACE reads in MiXCR, one entry per CDR3 protein. The repertoire holds 450,000 to 650,000 distinct CDR3 sequences, with more than 20% as singletons. The same data also contributed to another study, on T cells of mothers and their children.

Sequenced material: blood. The source of these receptors is a boy younger than 18 in good health.

The chain has TRBV7-9 and TRBJ2-7, with a tentative D call TRBD1 (6 bases). Per germline, CDR1 SEHNR and CDR2 FQNEAQ (reference sequence). Trimming removed 0 bases at V and 9 bases at J, with 21 bases between. The CDR3 extends over 16 amino acids. The CDR3 loop is CASSLALRHRDQGQYF. CDR3 coding DNA: TGTGCCAGCAGCTTAGCCCTGAGGCACAGGGACCAGGGGCAGTACTTC.

This clonotype has a handful of counts. The chain joins TRBV5-6 to TRBJ1-2, with TRBD1 matching 11 bases. Germline CDR1 and CDR2: SGHDT and YYEEEE. This CDR3 is 15 amino acids long. The V segment lost 4 bases and the J segment 3 bases; nucleotides outside the gene matches: 5. The CDR3 region has the DNA TGTGCCAGCAGCCCAGGACAGGGGGCCTACTATGGCTACACCTTC. Translation: CASSPGQGAYYGYTF.

This clonotype was counted a few times. J is TRBJ2-2 and V is TRBV6-5; 8 nucleotides line up with TRBD2. V gave up 6 bases and J gave up 4 bases; unmatched junction bases: 7. The germline gives CDR1 MNHEY, CDR2 SVGAGI. The CDR3 runs 15 residues. This CDR3 reads CASRTGLVGTGELFF. The CDR3 nucleotides read TGTGCCAGCAGGACGGGACTAGTCGGCACCGGGGAGCTGTTTTTT.

CDR3 sequence: CASSRTSGPYEQYF. CDR3 nucleotide sequence: TGTGCCAGCTCAAGGACTAGCGGGCCCTACGAGCAGTACTTC. This chain uses TRBV18 with TRBJ2-7, with TRBD2 identical over 11 bases. The germline gives CDR1 KGHSH, CDR2 LQKENI. This CDR3 has 14 residues. The V gene end was trimmed by 5 bases and the J gene end by 2 bases; junction bases not matched to a gene: 2.

The chain is built from TRBV12-3 or TRBV12-4 and TRBJ2-5, with 9 positions matching TRBD2. CDR3 size: 14 residues. Trimming removed 10 bases from V and 4 bases from J; junction bases left unmatched: 10. The CDR3: CATSAGGSAETQYF. CDR3 DNA: TGTGCCACCTCAGCGGGAGGATCGGCAGAGACCCAGTACTTC.

This clonotype has more than one count but fewer than ten. J is TRBJ2-5 and V is TRBV28; D is ambiguous. In germline, CDR1 is MDHEN, CDR2 SYDVKM. This CDR3 comprises 12 residues. The V end was cut by 5 bases, the J end by 6 bases, with 10 bases between. CDR3 protein: CASSAIPQTQYF. CDR3 in DNA: TGTGCCAGCAGTGCGATCCCCCAGACCCAGTACTTC.

V usage is TRBV4-3 and J usage is TRBJ1-2; D uncertain. The CDR3 has 15 amino acids. The V end was cut by 4 bases, the J end by 4 bases, with 16 bases between. CDR1 and CDR2 from the germline V gene are LGHNA and YSLEER. As DNA, the CDR3 is TGCGCCAGCAGCCCAAGTACAGTTGACTTCTATGGCTACACCTTC. Its protein product is CASSPSTVDFYGYTF.

This clonotype occurred a few times. The rearrangement links TRBV28 to TRBJ1-5; D gene uncertain. The germline V and J ends were trimmed by 10 bases and 7 bases, with 14 bases remaining between them. In germline, CDR1 is MDHEN, CDR2 SYDVKM. This CDR3 is built from 12 residues. CDR3 amino acids: CAISGEGQPQHF. CDR3 nucleotides: TGTGCCATCTCAGGAGAAGGGCAGCCCCAGCATTTT.

The chain couples TRBV2 to TRBJ1-2, with TRBD1 as a possible D gene (6 bases). Looked up from germline, CDR1 is SNHLY and CDR2 is FYNNEI. CDR3 length: 14 amino acids. The V gene lost 7 bases and the J gene lost 3 bases, with 15 bases spanning the gap. As DNA, the CDR3 is TGTGCCAGCACCCTAAACAGGGCCCACTATGGCTACACCTTC. Its protein is CASTLNRAHYGYTF.

This rearrangement joins TRBV7-9 to TRBJ2-5, with 12 bases aligning to TRBD1. The CDR3 contains 15 residues. Losses at the gene ends were 3 bases for V and 4 bases for J; bases not matched to a gene: 3. Germline loops: CDR1 SEHNR, CDR2 FQNEAQ (reference sequence). For the CDR3, the DNA is TGTGCCAGCAGCTTGGGACAGGGGGCATCAGAGACCCAGTACTTC. Amino acid sequence: CASSLGQGASETQYF.

This clonotype was seen once. J is TRBJ2-1 and V is TRBV11-2; 8 bases are shared with TRBD2. V gave up 6 bases and J gave up 6 bases; unmatched junction bases: 13. Germline values: CDR1 SGHAT, CDR2 FQNNGV. There are 16 residues in the CDR3. The CDR3 spells CASRLTVGGALNEQFF. For the CDR3, the DNA is TGTGCCAGCAGACTCACGGTCGGGGGGGCCCTCAATGAGCAGTTCTTC. The full variable domain, its missing parts supplied by reference TRBV11-2 and TRBJ2-1, is EAGVAQSPRYKIIEKRQSVAFWCNPISGHATLYWYQQILGQGPKLLIQFQNNGVVDDSQLPKDRFSAERLKGVDSTLKIQPAKLEDSAVYLCASRLTVGGALNEQFFGPGTRLTVL.

The rearrangement links TRBV20-1 to TRBJ1-2, with 8 bases lining up with TRBD1. The CDR3 spans 17 residues. Germline CDR1 is DFQATT and CDR2 is SNEGSKA (reference sequence). V trimming: 6 bases; J trimming: 8 bases; junction bases outside the gene matches: 23. CDR3 bases: TGCAGTGCGGGTGGGGTGCATACGGACAGGGAATTGATAGGCTACACCTTC. Protein product: CSAGGVHTDRELIGYTF.

CDR3 residues: CASSGDRTDTQYF. In DNA form, the CDR3 reads TGTGCCAGCTCAGGGGACCGCACAGATACGCAGTATTTT. This chain links TRBV18 with TRBJ2-3, with D perhaps TRBD1 or TRBD2 (5 bases each). The CDR3 has 13 residues. Germline V lookup: CDR1 KGHSH, CDR2 LQKENI. Deletions cut 5 bases from V and 1 base from J, with 7 bases between.

The chain is built from TRBV29-1 and TRBJ2-7; D may match TRBD1 or TRBD2 (5 bases each). The germline V and J ends were trimmed by 7 bases and 6 bases, with 19 bases remaining between them. Germline CDR1 is SQVTM and CDR2 is ANQGSEA. This CDR3 is 13 amino acids long. CDR3 sequence (DNA): TGCAGCGCCCGGGACGGCGGCAGCTCCGAGCAGTACTTC. This gives the protein CSARDGGSSEQYF.

This clonotype was detected only once. This chain links TRBV2 with TRBJ2-7; no reliable D call. Trimming removed 7 bases at V and 4 bases at J, with 17 bases between. CDR1 is SNHLY, CDR2 FYNNEI, per germline. The CDR3 sequence is 14 residues long. The CDR3 bases are TGTGCCAGCATAGGGTCCAGCGTCAGATACGAGCAGTACTTC. Amino acid sequence: CASIGSSVRYEQYF.

V and J are TRBV28 and TRBJ2-5; 8 nucleotides agree with TRBD2. With V trimmed by 6 bases and J by 7 bases, 10 bases remained unmatched. This CDR3 region has 14 residues. Germline lookup yields CDR1 MDHEN and CDR2 SYDVKM. CDR3 loop: CASSAGSGTGTQYF. The CDR3 nucleotides read TGTGCCAGCAGCGCGGGTAGCGGGACGGGGACCCAGTACTTC.

This clonotype has just a few counts. The V gene is TRBV27, the J gene TRBJ1-1; 8 positions agree with TRBD1. From germline, CDR1 is MNHEY and CDR2 SMNVEV (reference sequence). J lost 7 bases, V lost 2 bases, and 6 bases had no gene match. The CDR3 has 14 amino acids. CDR3 region: CASSLGRGRDEAFF. The DNA of the CDR3 is TGTGCCAGCAGTTTAGGCAGGGGGCGGGATGAAGCTTTCTTT.

This clonotype was seen a handful of times. This chain connects TRBV27 to TRBJ2-5; D is uncertain. The J call could be wrong; TRBJ2-7 is a better fit for the DNA end. CDR1 and CDR2 (germline): MNHEY, SMNVEV (reference sequence). The CDR3 totals 14 residues. For the CDR3, the DNA is TGTGCCAGCAGTTTATCGGCATTCTCCTACGAGCAGTACTTC. Its protein product is CASSLSAFSYEQYF.

This chain links TRBV7-2 with TRBJ1-1; D gene uncertain. From germline, CDR1 is SGHTA and CDR2 FQGNSA. Trimming left V 3 bases short and J 0 bases short, with 8 bases between. The CDR3 is 14 residues long. The CDR3 bases are TGTGCCAGCAGCTTCGGTCCTATGAACACTGAAGCTTTCTTT. Translated, it gives CASSFGPMNTEAFF.

This chain uses TRBV29-1 with TRBJ2-3, with TRBD1 matching over 7 bases. V was pared by 7 bases and J by 2 bases, with 6 bases of the junction left unmatched. There are 13 residues in the CDR3. Germline-derived CDR1 and CDR2 are SQVTM and ANQGSEA. The CDR3: CSGNTGATDTQYF. The CDR3 nucleotides read TGCAGCGGCAATACAGGGGCCACAGATACGCAGTATTTT.

CDR3 amino acids: CASSLLSSGYGYTF. Here the CDR3 DNA reads TGTGCCAGCAGCTTGCTGAGCTCAGGCTATGGCTACACCTTC. V usage is TRBV7-2 and J usage is TRBJ1-2; D gene ambiguous. Per germline, CDR1 SGHTA and CDR2 FQGNSA. V dropped 3 bases and J dropped 4 bases, with 12 bases sitting between them. The CDR3 spans 14 residues.

The V gene is TRBV10-3, the J gene TRBJ2-2; 7 bases match TRBD1. The CDR3 runs to 15 residues. CDR1 is ENHRY, CDR2 SYGVKD, per germline. J gave up 7 bases and V 3 bases, and 8 bases lay outside the gene matches. CDR3: CAISDMTGSHGELFF. The DNA for the CDR3 is TGTGCCATCAGTGACATGACAGGGTCGCACGGGGAGCTGTTTTTT.

V and J are TRBV9 and TRBJ1-2; TRBD1 matches 8 bases. The CDR3 runs 15 residues. The germline gives CDR1 SGDLS, CDR2 YYNGEE. Trimming at V came to 2 bases and at J to 6 bases, leaving 9 bases not matched to a gene. CDR3 residues: CASSVMAGGQDGYTF. The CDR3 DNA follows: TGTGCCAGCAGCGTGATGGCAGGGGGCCAAGATGGCTACACCTTC.